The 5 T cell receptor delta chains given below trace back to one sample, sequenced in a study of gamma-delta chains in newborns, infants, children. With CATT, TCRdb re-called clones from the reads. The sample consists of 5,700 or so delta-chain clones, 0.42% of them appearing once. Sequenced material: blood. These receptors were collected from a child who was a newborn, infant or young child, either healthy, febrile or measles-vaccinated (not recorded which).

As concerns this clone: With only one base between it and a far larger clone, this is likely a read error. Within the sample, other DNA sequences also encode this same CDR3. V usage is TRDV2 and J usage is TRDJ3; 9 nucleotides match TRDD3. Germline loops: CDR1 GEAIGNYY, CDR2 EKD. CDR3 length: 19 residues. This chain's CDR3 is CACDTVLGDGSWDTRQMFF. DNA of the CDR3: TGTGCCTGTGACACCGTACTGGGGGACGGATCCTGGGACACCCGGCAGATGTTTTTC.

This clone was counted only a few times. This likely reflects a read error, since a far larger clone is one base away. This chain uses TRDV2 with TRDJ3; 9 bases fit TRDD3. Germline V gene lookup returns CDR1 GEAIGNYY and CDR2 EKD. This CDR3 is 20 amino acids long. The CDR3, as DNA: TGTGCCTGTGACACCGTTCTGGGGATACGCAGCTCATGGGACACCCGACAGACGTTTTTC. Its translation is CACDTVLGIRSSWDTRQTFF.

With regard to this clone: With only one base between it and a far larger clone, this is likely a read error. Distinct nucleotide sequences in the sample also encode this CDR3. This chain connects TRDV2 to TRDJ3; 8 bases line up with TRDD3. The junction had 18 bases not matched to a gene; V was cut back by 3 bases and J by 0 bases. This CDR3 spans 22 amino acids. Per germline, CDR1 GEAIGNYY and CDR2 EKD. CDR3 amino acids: CACDAGWLVGDPSSWDTRQMFF. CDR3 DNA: TGTGCCTGTGACGCCGGATGGCTGGTGGGGGATCCGAGCTCCTGGGACACCCGACAGATGTTTTTC.

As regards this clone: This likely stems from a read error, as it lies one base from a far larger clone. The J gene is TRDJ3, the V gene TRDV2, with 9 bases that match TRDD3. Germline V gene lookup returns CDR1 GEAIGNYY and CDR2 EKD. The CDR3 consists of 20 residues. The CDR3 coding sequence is TGTGCCTGTGACACCGTCCTACTGGGGGAAAGCTCCTGGGGCACCCGACAGATGTTTTTC. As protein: CACDTVLLGESSWGTRQMFF.

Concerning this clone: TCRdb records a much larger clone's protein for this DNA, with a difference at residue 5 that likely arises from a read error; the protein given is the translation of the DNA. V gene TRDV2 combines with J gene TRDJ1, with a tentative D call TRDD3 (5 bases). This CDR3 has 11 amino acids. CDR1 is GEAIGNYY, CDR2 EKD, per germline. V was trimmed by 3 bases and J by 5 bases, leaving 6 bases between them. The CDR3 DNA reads TGTGCCTGTGACGTGGGGGATAAACTCATCTTT. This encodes CACDVGDKLIF.